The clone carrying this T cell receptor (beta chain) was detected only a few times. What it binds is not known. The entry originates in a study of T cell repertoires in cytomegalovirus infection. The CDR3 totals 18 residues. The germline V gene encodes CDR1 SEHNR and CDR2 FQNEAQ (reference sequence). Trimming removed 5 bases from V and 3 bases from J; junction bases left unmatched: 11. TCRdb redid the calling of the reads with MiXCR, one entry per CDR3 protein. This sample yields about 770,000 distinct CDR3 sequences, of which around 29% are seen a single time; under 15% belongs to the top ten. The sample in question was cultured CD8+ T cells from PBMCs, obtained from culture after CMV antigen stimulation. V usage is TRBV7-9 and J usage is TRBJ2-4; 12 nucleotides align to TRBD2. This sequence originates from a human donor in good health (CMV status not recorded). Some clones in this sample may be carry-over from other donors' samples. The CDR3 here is CASSPASGGAIGKNIQYF. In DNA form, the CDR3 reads TGTGCCAGCAGCCCTGCTAGCGGGGGGGCCATTGGCAAAAACATTCAGTACTTC.